This TCR beta chain derives from a study of CD8 T cells in Susac syndrome. Through negative isolation, CD4+ and CD8+ T cells were obtained, while TEMRA cells were enriched using FACS. An input of 0.5 to 1 ug of RNA was subjected to reverse transcription using random hexamers. The amplification used immunoSEQ multiplex PCR on TCR beta CDR3; it spanned 54 Vbeta and 13 Jbeta. TCRdb re-called the immunoSEQ multiplex PCR reads through MiXCR, storing one row per CDR3 protein. This table holds hundreds of thousands of distinct CDR3 sequences, over 85% found once. Trimming shortened V by 3 bases and J by 4 bases, and 15 bases separated the two germline ends. Germline V CDR1 and CDR2: MNHNS, SASEGT. This CDR3 has 15 residues.

The V gene is TRBV6-1, the J gene TRBJ1-2; D is uncertain. The clonotype was recovered from a human donor with multiple sclerosis. The material sequenced was CD4+ T cells from PBMCs. CDR3 DNA sequence: TGTGCCAGCAGTGATAATCGACCGTCATCCTATGGCTACACCTTC. Protein: CASSDNRPSSYGYTF.